One sample yielded the 9 T cell receptor beta chains listed below, sequenced in a study of naive and memory T cell subsets. TCR cDNA received a 3' ligated oligonucleotide that carried a UMI. The SP2 primer and nested alpha and beta constant region primers amplified ligated cDNA in four rounds. One entry per CDR3 protein results from TCRdb running MiXCR on the 5' RACE reads. Of about 62,000 distinct CDR3 sequences listed, around 8% are singletons. Receptor source: a female donor in good health.

This clonotype was seen many times. The chain has TRBV7-6 and TRBJ1-3, with D unclear. CDR3 length equals 16 residues. Deletions cut 4 bases from V and 0 bases from J, with 13 bases between. Germline V lookup: CDR1 SGHVS, CDR2 FNYEAQ. CDR3 sequence reads: CASSSNRASSGNTIYF. For the CDR3, the DNA is TGTGCCAGCAGCTCAAATCGGGCAAGCTCTGGAAACACCATATATTTT.

J is TRBJ2-5 and V is TRBV7-2, with D perhaps matching TRBD2 (6 bases). Per the germline V gene, CDR1 is SGHTA and CDR2 is FQGNSA. The CDR3 is 15 amino acids. The ends were cut back, 3 bases at V and 3 bases at J, with 14 bases in the middle. Here the CDR3 DNA reads TGTGCCAGCAGCTTCCAAGCGGGCTGTGAAGAGACCCAGTACTTC. Its translation is CASSFQAGCEETQYF.

This clonotype was detected many times. DNA of the CDR3: TGTGCCAGCAGCCATCGCGGACAGGACCCTAATGAAAAACTGTTTTTT. Encoded protein: CASSHRGQDPNEKLFF. V is TRBV3-1 and J is TRBJ1-4, with TRBD1 matching over 7 bases. The trim removed 3 bases at V and 3 bases at J, leaving 7 bases unmatched. CDR1 is LGHDT, CDR2 YNNKEL, per germline (reference sequence). This CDR3 has 16 amino acids.

This clonotype was observed at least ten times. The CDR3 loop reads CASSAEFYNEQFF. The CDR3 nucleotides are TGTGCCAGCAGTGCAGAGTTTTACAATGAGCAGTTCTTC. The chain is built from TRBV6-1 and TRBJ2-1; D not certain. Germline CDR1 MNHNS, CDR2 SASEGT. V was pared by 4 bases and J by 4 bases, with 8 bases between. The CDR3 has 13 amino acids.

V is TRBV2 and J is TRBJ2-1, with 14 bases that match TRBD2. CDR3 size: 20 residues. CDR1 is SNHLY and CDR2 is FYNNEI in the germline V gene. V shed 4 bases, J shed 6 bases, and the junction held 17 bases outside the gene matches. The CDR3 sequence is CASSVGLGLGTSGSPNEQFF. In nucleotides, the CDR3 is TGTGCCAGCAGTGTCGGACTTGGGCTAGGGACTAGCGGGAGCCCCAATGAGCAGTTCTTC.

This clonotype was recorded many times. This chain joins TRBV19 and TRBJ1-2, with D tentatively TRBD1 (6 bases). CDR1 is LNHDA, CDR2 SQIVND, per germline (reference sequence). The CDR3 is 16 residues long. Trimming pared 7 bases from V and 0 bases from J, leaving 18 bases between. The CDR3 protein is CASNTFHRDTNYGYTF. Here the CDR3 DNA reads TGTGCCAGTAACACCTTTCACAGGGATACTAACTATGGCTACACCTTC.

There are many counts of this clonotype. The CDR3 DNA is TGCAGTGCTAGAGATCTGGGACGGGAGACCCAGTACTTC. Translated: CSARDLGRETQYF. This rearrangement joins TRBV20-1 to TRBJ2-5; D is tentatively TRBD1 or TRBD2 (5 bases each). CDR1 DFQATT and CDR2 SNEGSKA come from the germline V gene (reference sequence). The CDR3 contains 13 residues. V was pared by 0 bases and J by 5 bases, with 10 bases between.

This clonotype was detected only a few times. V and J are TRBV12-3 or TRBV12-4 and TRBJ1-5; D not resolved. Trimming stripped 3 bases from V and 0 bases from J, with 12 bases between. The CDR3 has 16 residues. Here the CDR3 DNA reads TGTGCCAGCAGTTTCGGGAGGGTAGGTAGCAATCAGCCCCAGCATTTT. Amino acid sequence: CASSFGRVGSNQPQHF.

This clonotype has a count of ten or more. V and J are TRBV12-3 or TRBV12-4 and TRBJ1-5; D may be TRBD1 (6 bases). This CDR3 comprises 14 residues. V was clipped by 4 bases and J by 5 bases, with 12 bases between them. This CDR3 reads CASSSQTGYQPQHF. In nucleotides, the CDR3 is TGTGCCAGCAGTTCACAGACAGGCTATCAGCCCCAGCATTTT.